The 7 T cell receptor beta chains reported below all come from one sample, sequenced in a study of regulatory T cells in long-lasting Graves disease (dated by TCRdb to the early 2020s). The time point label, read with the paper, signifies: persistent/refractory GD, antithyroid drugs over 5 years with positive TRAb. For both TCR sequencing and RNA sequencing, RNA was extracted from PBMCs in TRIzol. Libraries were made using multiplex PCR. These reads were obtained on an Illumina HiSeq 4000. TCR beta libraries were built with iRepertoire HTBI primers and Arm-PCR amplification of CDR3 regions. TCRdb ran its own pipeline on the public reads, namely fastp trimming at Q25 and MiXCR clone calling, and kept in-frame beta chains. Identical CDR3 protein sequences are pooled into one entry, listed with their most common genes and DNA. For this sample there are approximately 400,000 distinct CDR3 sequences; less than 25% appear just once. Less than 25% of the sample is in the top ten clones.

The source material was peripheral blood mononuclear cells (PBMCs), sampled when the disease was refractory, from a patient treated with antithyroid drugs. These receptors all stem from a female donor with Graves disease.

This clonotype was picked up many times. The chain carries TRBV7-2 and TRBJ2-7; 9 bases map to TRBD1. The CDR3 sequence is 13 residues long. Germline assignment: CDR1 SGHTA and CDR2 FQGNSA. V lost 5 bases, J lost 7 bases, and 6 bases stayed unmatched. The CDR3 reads CASSQDRGPEQYF. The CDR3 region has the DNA TGTGCCAGCAGCCAGGACAGGGGTCCGGAGCAGTACTTC.

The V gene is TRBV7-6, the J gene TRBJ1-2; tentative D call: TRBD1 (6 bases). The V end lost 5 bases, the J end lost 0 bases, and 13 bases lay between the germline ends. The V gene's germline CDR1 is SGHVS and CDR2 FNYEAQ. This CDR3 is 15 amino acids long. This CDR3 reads CASSVDRRSNYGYTF. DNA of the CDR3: TGTGCCAGCAGCGTAGACAGGCGTTCTAACTATGGCTACACCTTC.

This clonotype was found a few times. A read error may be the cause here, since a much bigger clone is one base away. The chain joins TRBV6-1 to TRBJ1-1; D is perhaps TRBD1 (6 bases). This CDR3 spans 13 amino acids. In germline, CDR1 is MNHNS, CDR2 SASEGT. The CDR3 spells CASSERGSTETFF. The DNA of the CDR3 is TGTGCCAGCAGTGAAAGGGGGTCCACTGAAACTTTCTTT.

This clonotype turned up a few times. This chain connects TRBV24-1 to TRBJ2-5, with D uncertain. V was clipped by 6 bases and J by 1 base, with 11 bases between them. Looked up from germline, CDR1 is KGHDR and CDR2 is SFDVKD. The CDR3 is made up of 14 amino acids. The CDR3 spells CATSSGEVQETQYF. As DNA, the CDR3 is TGTGCCACCAGTTCGGGTGAAGTCCAAGAGACCCAGTACTTC.

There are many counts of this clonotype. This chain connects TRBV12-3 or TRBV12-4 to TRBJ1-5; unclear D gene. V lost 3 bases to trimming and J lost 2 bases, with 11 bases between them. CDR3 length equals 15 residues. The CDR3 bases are TGTGCCAGCAGTTTCGTGACTGGGGGCAATCAGCCCCAGCATTTT. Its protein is CASSFVTGGNQPQHF.

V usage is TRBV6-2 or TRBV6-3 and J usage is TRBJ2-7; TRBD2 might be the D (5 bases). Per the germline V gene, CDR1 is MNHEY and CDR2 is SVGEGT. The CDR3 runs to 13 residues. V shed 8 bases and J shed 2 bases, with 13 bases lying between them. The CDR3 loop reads CASVVGGPYEQYF. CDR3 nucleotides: TGTGCCAGCGTGGTCGGAGGTCCCTACGAGCAGTACTTC.

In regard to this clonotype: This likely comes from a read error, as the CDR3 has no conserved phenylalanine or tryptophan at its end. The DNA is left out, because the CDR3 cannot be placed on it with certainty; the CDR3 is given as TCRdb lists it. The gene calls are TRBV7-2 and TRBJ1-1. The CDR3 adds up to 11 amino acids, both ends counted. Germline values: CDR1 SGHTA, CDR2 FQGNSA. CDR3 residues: CASSLGGTALL.